A selection of T cell receptor beta chains follows, all from one sample in a study of cytomegalovirus exposure and HLA in healthy donors. The method was immunoSEQ multiplex PCR; TCRdb's version includes in-frame clones alone and lacks a portion of them. Of roughly 100,000 clones detected, roughly 79% appear once; the ten largest clones hold 4.1%. The specimen was PBMCs. The receptors here all came from a man aged 40-49 years in good health and CMV-seronegative. Each CDR3 is given with its conserved first and last residue. The D gene is left open where the match is weak. Not every row has a clone size; where given, it reads once, few, many or a size class.

DNA	CDR3	length	D	V	J	size
TGTGCCTGGAGCCCTAGGGAGTATCAGCCCCAGCATTTT	CAWSPREYQPQHF	13	-	TRBV30	TRBJ1-5	-
TGTGCCAGCAGTTACCTAGGCGGGGGGGCCGATGAGCAGTTCTTC	CASSYLGGGADEQFF	15	TRBD2	TRBV6-5	TRBJ2-1	-
TGTGTCGGTGAGGACAGAGTCTCTGGAAACACCATATATTTT	CVGEDRVSGNTIYF	14	-	TRBV28	TRBJ1-3	-
TGTGCCATGCGGGGAGGAAATGGTGAAGCTTTCTTT	CAMRGGNGEAFF	12	-	TRBV7-9	TRBJ1-1	few
TGTGCCAGCAGAACCCGACAGGGAGGCTATGGCTACACCTTC	CASRTRQGGYGYTF	14	TRBD1	TRBV6-5	TRBJ1-2	-
TGTGCCACCAGCAGAGACACAGGGGGGAGGAACAATGAGCAGTTCTTC	CATSRDTGGRNNEQFF	16	TRBD1	TRBV15	TRBJ2-1	-
TGTGCCAGCAAACACTTTGGACTAGCGGGGGGTTCCCGCCAAGAGACCCAGTACTTC	CASKHFGLAGGSRQETQYF	19	TRBD2	TRBV27	TRBJ2-5	-
TGCGCCAGCAGCCGCGGACAGGCCCAGGAGCAGTTCTTC	CASSRGQAQEQFF	13	TRBD1	TRBV4-1	TRBJ2-1	-
TGTGCCAGTAGTATCACGGGTCAGGGTAGCCAGCCCCAGCATTTT	CASSITGQGSQPQHF	15	-	TRBV19	TRBJ1-5	-
TGTGCCAGCAGCTTATCCTGGGAGGACTATGGCTACACCTTC	CASSLSWEDYGYTF	14	-	TRBV7-2	TRBJ1-2	-
TGCGCCAGCAGCTTGAAGGACAGGGGTTCCGAGCAGTACTTC	CASSLKDRGSEQYF	14	TRBD1	TRBV5-1	TRBJ2-7	few
TGTGCCAGCAGCTTAACCCGGGGACAGGAAAAACTGTTTTTT	CASSLTRGQEKLFF	14	TRBD1	TRBV7-2	TRBJ1-4	few
TGTGCCAGCAGTGAATCTTTGCTATGGAACAGGGCTCTCACTGAAGCTTTCTTT	CASSESLLWNRALTEAFF	18	-	TRBV2	TRBJ1-1	once
TGTGCCAGCAGTTACGGGGACAGTCCCACCTACGAGCAGTACTTC	CASSYGDSPTYEQYF	15	TRBD1	TRBV6-5	TRBJ2-7	-
TGTGCCAGCAGTTTGTGGTCAGTCAGTAATGAAAAACTGTTTTTT	CASSLWSVSNEKLFF	15	-	TRBV28	TRBJ1-4	-
TGTGCCAGCAGCTTAATCCCGAACCCTGAGGAGACCCAGTACTTC	CASSLIPNPEETQYF	15	-	TRBV7-2	TRBJ2-5	-
TGTGCCAGCAGTTTCCGAGGAGGGGAGACCCAGTACTTC	CASSFRGGETQYF	13	-	TRBV27	TRBJ2-5	-
TGTGCCAGCAGCGAGTCCTGGGGGGGGGCTTTTCGCGAGCAGTACTTC	CASSESWGGAFREQYF	16	-	TRBV21-1	TRBJ2-7	-
TGTGCCAGCAGGGGCCGACACTTCAGCTATGGCTACACCTTC	CASRGRHFSYGYTF	14	-	TRBV28	TRBJ1-2	once
TGTGCCATCAGGGGACTTCTCGGGCAGGGGGACTATGGCTACACCTTC	CAIRGLLGQGDYGYTF	16	TRBD1	TRBV10-3	TRBJ1-2	-
TGTGCCAGCAGGGCCGACAGGGTCAATGGCTACACCTTC	CASRADRVNGYTF	13	TRBD1	TRBV6-1	TRBJ1-2	once
TGTTCCTTTATAGCGGGGGGGAGCCAAGAGACCCAGTACTTC	CSFIAGGSQETQYF	14	TRBD2	TRBV7-9	TRBJ2-5	-
TGTGCCAGCAGCTTAGTCCAGGGGTTGGGTACAGATACGCAGTATTTT	CASSLVQGLGTDTQYF	16	-	TRBV7-9	TRBJ2-3	-
TGTGCCAGCAGACTTGGACAGGGAGACACTGAAGCTTTCTTT	CASRLGQGDTEAFF	14	TRBD1	TRBV27	TRBJ1-1	-
TGTGCCAGCAGTCCCGGGACAGTTTATGGCTACACCTTC	CASSPGTVYGYTF	13	TRBD1	TRBV6-5	TRBJ1-2	-
TGTGCCAGCAGCTTAGAGGGAGGACACTCCTACGAGCAGTACTTC	CASSLEGGHSYEQYF	15	-	TRBV11-2	TRBJ2-7	-
TGCGCCAGCAGCCAGCCGGGACAGGGGGATTTGGAAGCTTTCTTT	CASSQPGQGDLEAFF	15	TRBD1	TRBV4-1	TRBJ1-1	few
TGTGCCAGTAACTTAGACCGGGACAGGGGGCTGAATCAGCCCCAGCATTTT	CASNLDRDRGLNQPQHF	17	TRBD1	TRBV19	TRBJ1-5	-
TGTGCCAGCAGCTCGACAGGGGGCCCTCACGGGGAGCTGTTTTTT	CASSSTGGPHGELFF	15	TRBD1	TRBV7-9	TRBJ2-2	-
TGTGCCAGCAGTTTTACTAGCGGGGGGGCGAATGAGCAGTTCTTC	CASSFTSGGANEQFF	15	TRBD2	TRBV27	TRBJ2-1	-
TGTGCCAGTAGAACCGCAAGGGGGGGGAATCAGCCCCAGCATTTT	CASRTARGGNQPQHF	15	-	TRBV19	TRBJ1-5	-
TGTGCCAGCAGTGACCCAGGGTCTCCCCTACTTAGCAATCAGCCCCAGCATTTT	CASSDPGSPLLSNQPQHF	18	-	TRBV6-1	TRBJ1-5	-
TGTGCCAGCAGCTTACAAGGGGGCTCCTACAATGAGCAGTTCTTC	CASSLQGGSYNEQFF	15	-	TRBV7-2	TRBJ2-1	-
TGTGCCAGCAGTTGGGACAGCATTTACGAAAAACTGTTTTTT	CASSWDSIYEKLFF	14	TRBD1	TRBV6-6	TRBJ1-4	few
TGTGCCAGCAGCTTAGAGGGAGGGAGGGGCTCCTACGAGCAGTACTTC	CASSLEGGRGSYEQYF	16	TRBD2	TRBV11-2	TRBJ2-7	-
TGTGCCAGTAGTATCGGCTCAGGATTTGGCAATCAGCCCCAGCATTTT	CASSIGSGFGNQPQHF	16	-	TRBV19	TRBJ1-5	-
TGTGCCATCAGTGAGTCGCGGCAGGGGGGTGGCTACACCTTC	CAISESRQGGGYTF	14	TRBD1	TRBV10-3	TRBJ1-2	-
TGCGCCAGCAGCCAGACCCGGGACACCTATGGCTACACCTTC	CASSQTRDTYGYTF	14	-	TRBV4-3	TRBJ1-2	-
TGTGCCAGCAGTGGAGCGAGCTCCTATAATTCACCCCTCCACTTT	CASSGASSYNSPLHF	15	-	TRBV28	TRBJ1-6	-
TGTGCCAGCAGCGAGGATGGGACAGGCCGATATGGCTACACCTTC	CASSEDGTGRYGYTF	15	TRBD1	TRBV7-9	TRBJ1-2	once
TGTGCCAGCAGCAAAGAGGGAAAGGGAGACTATGGCTACACCTTC	CASSKEGKGDYGYTF	15	-	TRBV4-2	TRBJ1-2	-
TGCGCCAGCAGCCCGACACAGCCGGACACTGAAGCTTTCTTT	CASSPTQPDTEAFF	14	-	TRBV5-1	TRBJ1-1	-
TGTGCCAGCAGTTCGACAGGTTTAGCCAAAAACATTCAGTACTTC	CASSSTGLAKNIQYF	15	-	TRBV6-5	TRBJ2-4	-
TGTGCCAGCAGCCCCCAGGGAAGGCCAGATACGCAGTATTTT	CASSPQGRPDTQYF	14	-	TRBV7-6	TRBJ2-3	-
TGTGCCGCAGGGACAGGGGATGAAAAACTGTTTTTT	CAAGTGDEKLFF	12	TRBD1	TRBV6-1	TRBJ1-4	-
TGTGCCAGCTCACCACGGGCAGGGAGGGAGACCCAGTACTTC	CASSPRAGRETQYF	14	-	TRBV18	TRBJ2-5	once